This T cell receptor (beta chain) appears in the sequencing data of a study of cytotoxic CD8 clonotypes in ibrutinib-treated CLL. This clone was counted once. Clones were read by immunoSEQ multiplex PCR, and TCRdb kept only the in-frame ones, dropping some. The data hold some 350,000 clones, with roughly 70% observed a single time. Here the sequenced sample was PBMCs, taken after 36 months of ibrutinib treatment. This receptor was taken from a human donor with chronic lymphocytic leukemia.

The CDR3 DNA follows: TGCAGCGTTGTTAGTGGGGGGAATCAGCCCCAGCATTTT. Translating it yields CSVVSGGNQPQHF. This chain connects TRBV29-1 to TRBJ1-5; possible D gene TRBD1, 5 bases. Germline assignment: CDR1 SQVTM and CDR2 ANQGSEA. The CDR3 spans 13 residues. V was cut by 4 bases and J by 4 bases, with 11 bases left in between.